The clone carrying this T cell receptor beta chain was detected ten times or more. Its antigen is not identified. TCRdb recomputed calls from the 5' RACE reads with MiXCR, one row per CDR3 protein. The table includes 470,000 or so distinct CDR3 sequences, roughly 17% detected once. This specimen belongs to a study of T-cell memory formation after mild COVID-19. Study as a whole: Largely donor-specific TCR clusters were found.

The V end lost 0 bases, the J end lost 2 bases, and 9 bases lay between the germline ends. CDR1 is SGHRS, CDR2 YFSETQ, per germline. This CDR3 spans 16 amino acids. Study-level points and caveats: The main location of contracting CD4+ clones was CM and EM, and that of contracting CD8+ clones was EMRA. The SARS-CoV-2 specificity of second-wave clones reaching peak at day 37 remained unverified. Some responding clones appeared in pre-infection memory, suggesting cross-reactive memory joined.

The source of this sequence is a man between 18 and 29 years old who had mild COVID-19 (a few samples of this study predate the infection). Cell type and time point are not known. The sequencing input was PBMCs or a T cell subset sorted from them (not recorded which). The chain uses TRBV5-1 and TRBJ2-6; D is perhaps TRBD1 (6 bases). The CDR3 spells CASSLGTAPGANVLTF. The CDR3 nucleotides are TGCGCCAGCAGCTTGGGGACAGCTCCTGGGGCCAACGTCCTGACTTTC.